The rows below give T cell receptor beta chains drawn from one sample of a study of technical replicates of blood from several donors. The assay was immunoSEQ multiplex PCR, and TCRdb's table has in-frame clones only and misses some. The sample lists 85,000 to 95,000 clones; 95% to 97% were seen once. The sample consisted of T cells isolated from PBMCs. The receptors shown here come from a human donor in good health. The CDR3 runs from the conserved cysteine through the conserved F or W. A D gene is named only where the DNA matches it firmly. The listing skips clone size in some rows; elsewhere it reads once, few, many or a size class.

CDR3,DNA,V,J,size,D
CASSYLATSLIGYTF,TGTGCCAGCAGTTACCTTGCCACTTCCCTTATTGGCTACACCTTC,TRBV6-6,TRBJ1-2,NA,NA
CASSRVSPDTQYF,TGTGCCAGCAGCCGGGTTAGCCCAGATACGCAGTATTTT,TRBV7-2,TRBJ2-3,once,NA
CASSIPGGVSSYEQYF,TGTGCCAGTAGTATACCCGGAGGAGTGAGCTCCTACGAGCAGTACTTC,TRBV19,TRBJ2-7,once,NA
CASSQLTGENTEAFF,TGCGCCAGCAGCCAACTCACAGGGGAGAACACTGAAGCTTTCTTT,TRBV4-3,TRBJ1-1,NA,TRBD1
CASSLLVEGMSF,TGTGCCAGCAGCCTCCTTGTTGAGGGAATGAGCTTC,TRBV14,TRBJ1-2,NA,NA
CSVDRGGAYEQYF,TGCAGCGTGGACCGAGGGGGCGCGTACGAGCAGTACTTC,TRBV29-1,TRBJ2-7,NA,TRBD1
CASTPWAGALEQYF,TGTGCCAGCACCCCCTGGGCAGGGGCGCTCGAGCAGTACTTC,TRBV6-6,TRBJ2-7,NA,NA
CASSWGLADYNEQFF,TGTGCCAGCAGCTGGGGACTAGCGGACTACAATGAGCAGTTCTTC,TRBV5-6,TRBJ2-1,NA,TRBD2
CASSPRGGSSYNEQFF,TGTGCCAGCAGCCCTAGGGGAGGTAGCTCCTACAATGAGCAGTTCTTC,TRBV11-3,TRBJ2-1,NA,NA
CASSPGQAATNEKLFF,TGTGCCAGCAGCCCCGGACAGGCTGCAACTAATGAAAAACTGTTTTTT,TRBV11-2,TRBJ1-4,NA,TRBD1
CASSQDYIYRGFSSYEQYF,TGCGCCAGCAGCCAAGATTATATATACAGGGGTTTTTCTTCCTACGAGCAGTACTTC,TRBV4-1,TRBJ2-7,NA,TRBD1
CASSSTTGAATNEKLFF,TGTGCCAGCTCATCAACAACAGGGGCTGCAACTAATGAAAAACTGTTTTTT,TRBV18,TRBJ1-4,NA,TRBD1
CASSSDRENTEAFF,TGTGCCAGCTCGTCGGACAGGGAGAACACTGAAGCTTTCTTT,TRBV2,TRBJ1-1,NA,TRBD1
CASRFWSFRDRPILANTGELFF,TGTGCAAGTCGCTTTTGGAGCTTCCGGGACAGGCCTATACTCGCGAACACCGGGGAGCTGTTTTTT,TRBV12-2,TRBJ2-2,NA,NA
CSILAGTSGLDEQYF,TGCAGCATATTAGCGGGGACGTCGGGCCTCGACGAGCAGTACTTC,TRBV29-1,TRBJ2-7,NA,TRBD2
CAISRAGANSPLHF,TGTGCCATCAGCCGGGCGGGGGCGAATTCACCCCTCCACTTT,TRBV10-3,TRBJ1-6,NA,NA
CASSLATGTGSAFF,TGTGCCAGCAGCTTAGCAACCGGGACAGGGTCGGCTTTCTTT,TRBV5-6,TRBJ1-1,NA,TRBD1
CAWLPTHKDSPGGGELFF,TGTGCCTGGTTACCTACACACAAGGACAGCCCGGGAGGAGGGGAGCTGTTTTTT,TRBV30,TRBJ2-2,NA,NA
CATSREYLQGYEQYF,TGTGCCACCAGCAGAGAATACTTACAGGGGTACGAGCAGTACTTC,TRBV15,TRBJ2-7,once,TRBD1
CASSYIAGARETQYF,TGTGCCAGCAGCTACATAGCGGGAGCCCGGGAGACCCAGTACTTC,TRBV11-3,TRBJ2-5,NA,TRBD2
CASSQAGTGPKTYGYTF,TGTGCCAGCAGCCAAGCGGGGACAGGGCCGAAAACCTATGGCTACACCTTC,TRBV4-2,TRBJ1-2,NA,TRBD1
CAISPNSNREETQYF,TGTGCCATCAGCCCCAACAGTAACAGGGAGGAGACCCAGTACTTC,TRBV10-3,TRBJ2-5,NA,NA
CASSLQDYGYTF,TGTGCCAGCAGCTTACAGGACTATGGCTACACCTTC,TRBV7-3,TRBJ1-2,NA,NA
CASSLGLAGSGELFF,TGTGCCAGCAGCTTGGGACTAGCGGGAAGCGGGGAGCTGTTTTTT,TRBV5-4,TRBJ2-2,NA,TRBD2
CASSPIAAQETQYF,TGTGCCAGCAGCCCAATAGCGGCCCAAGAGACCCAGTACTTC,TRBV4-2,TRBJ2-5,NA,NA
CASSYPTGTDTQYF,TGTGCCAGCAGTTACCCGACAGGGACAGATACGCAGTATTTT,TRBV28,TRBJ2-3,NA,TRBD1
CASSRSSNTGELFF,TGTGCCAGTAGTAGGAGTAGTAACACCGGGGAGCTGTTTTTT,TRBV19,TRBJ2-2,NA,NA
CASRSYSGYPYEQYF,TGTGCCAGCAGATCCTATAGCGGGTATCCTTACGAGCAGTACTTC,TRBV6-5,TRBJ2-7,once,TRBD2
CASSNKGNGANVLTF,TGTGCCAGCAGCAATAAGGGGAATGGGGCCAACGTCCTGACTTTC,TRBV21-1,TRBJ2-6,NA,NA
CASSQGFSGETQYF,TGTGCCAGCAGCCAAGGGTTTTCGGGAGAGACCCAGTACTTC,TRBV14,TRBJ2-5,NA,NA
CASSQVLRGGTGELFF,TGCGCCAGCAGCCAAGTGCTAAGAGGGGGCACCGGGGAGCTGTTTTTT,TRBV4-3,TRBJ2-2,NA,NA
CAWEGLADDATNEKLFF,TGTGCCTGGGAGGGTCTCGCGGACGACGCAACTAATGAAAAACTGTTTTTT,TRBV30,TRBJ1-4,NA,NA
CASSQDSSGAPLGDTQYF,TGCGCCAGCAGCCAAGATAGTAGCGGGGCGCCCTTGGGAGATACGCAGTATTTT,TRBV4-1,TRBJ2-3,NA,TRBD2
CASSIYGSTYEQYF,TGTGCCAGTAGTATTTACGGGTCTACCTACGAGCAGTACTTC,TRBV19,TRBJ2-7,NA,NA
CASSPGQGGYGYTF,TGTGCCAGCAGCCCGGGACAGGGAGGGTATGGCTACACCTTC,TRBV7-8,TRBJ1-2,once,TRBD1
CASSQDALAGEGDTQYF,TGTGCCAGCAGCCAAGATGCCCTAGCGGGAGAGGGAGATACGCAGTATTTT,TRBV4-2,TRBJ2-3,NA,TRBD2
CASSLVASGREQFF,TGTGCCAGCAGCTTGGTCGCTAGCGGGAGGGAGCAGTTCTTC,TRBV5-4,TRBJ2-1,NA,TRBD2
CASSLIGTDTQYF,TGTGCCAGCAGCTTAATAGGCACAGATACGCAGTATTTT,TRBV7-9,TRBJ2-3,NA,NA
CASSLLAEMNTEAFF,TGTGCCAGCAGTCTCTTGGCGGAGATGAACACTGAAGCTTTCTTT,TRBV6-5,TRBJ1-1,NA,NA
CASSLDPGEGLDTQYF,TGTGCCAGCAGCTTAGATCCGGGGGAGGGCTTAGATACGCAGTATTTT,TRBV11-2,TRBJ2-3,NA,TRBD2
CASSLGSGQGVGEQYF,TGTGCCAGCAGCTTAGGCTCGGGACAGGGAGTGGGGGAGCAGTACTTC,TRBV5-6,TRBJ2-7,NA,TRBD1
CASSLEGGDLETQYF,TGTGCCAGCAGCTTGGAAGGGGGCGATTTGGAGACCCAGTACTTC,TRBV5-6,TRBJ2-5,NA,TRBD1
CASILGGTSNYDYTF,NA,TRBV6-6,TRBJ1-2,NA,NA
CASMAGGLGYTF,TGTGCCAGCATGGCGGGGGGTCTTGGCTACACCTTC,TRBV27,TRBJ1-2,NA,NA